Sequencing of this TCR beta chain was carried out in a study of identifying expanded T cells in peripheral blood. This CDR3 spans 14 amino acids. In germline, CDR1 is MNHNY, CDR2 SVGAGI (reference sequence). Trimming shortened V by 5 bases and J by 7 bases, and 17 bases separated the two germline ends. No infections or other immune events were documented during collection. Here immunoSEQ multiplex PCR was the method, and the copy in TCRdb shows in-frame clones only, minus some. The profile shows about 100,000 clones, around 90% of them singletons. The rearrangement uses TRBV6-6 and TRBJ1-2, with D unclear. The receptor was derived from a person aged 18 to 69 in good health. Sequencing was carried out using blood. The CDR3, as DNA: TGTGCCAGCAGTCCCCGTGGGGAATCTGGTGGCTACACCTTC. This sequence encodes CASSPRGESGGYTF.